This record concerns one T cell receptor beta chain sequence. Some clones are missing from TCRdb's copy, which holds only in-frame ones; the method was immunoSEQ multiplex PCR. The sample carries approximately 79,000 clones, about 97% recorded once. The sample belongs to a study of technical replicates of blood from several donors. The TCR originated in a human donor in good health. Input material: T cells isolated from PBMCs.

The CDR3 DNA follows: TGTGCCAGCAGCTTACGCCGTGGGACTTCCCAAGAGACCCAGTACTTC. Its translation: CASSLRRGTSQETQYF. This chain links TRBV5-8 with TRBJ2-5; D perhaps matches TRBD2 (6 bases). The CDR3 contains 16 residues. Looked up from germline, CDR1 is SGHTS and CDR2 is YDEGEE. V shed 2 bases and J shed 1 base, with 15 bases lying between them.